The 6 T cell receptor beta chains presented below share a single source sample, sequenced in a study of cytomegalovirus exposure and HLA in healthy donors. The PCR contained 60 Vbeta and 13 Jbeta primers. The repertoire was sequenced with immunoSEQ multiplex PCR; TCRdb's copy has only in-frame clones and lacks some. The sample holds about 140,000 clones; almost 85% are singletons and the top ten take more than 1.5%. Sequenced input: PBMCs. Receptors were obtained from a woman aged 40 to 50 in good health and CMV-seronegative.

CDR3 residues: CASSLGQGHEKLFF. Written as DNA, the CDR3 is TGTGCCAGCAGTTTAGGGCAGGGGCATGAAAAACTGTTTTTT. The J gene is TRBJ1-4, the V gene TRBV28, with a possible D match to TRBD1 (6 bases). V dropped 2 bases and J dropped 6 bases, with 10 bases sitting between them. This CDR3 has 14 residues. In germline, CDR1 is MDHEN, CDR2 SYDVKM.

In nucleotides, the CDR3 is TGTGCCTGGAGTCCCGGACTAGGGAGAGGCAATGAGCAGTTCTTC. Translated: CAWSPGLGRGNEQFF. The rearrangement joins TRBV30 to TRBJ2-1, with TRBD2 matching over 7 bases. V dropped 2 bases and J dropped 6; count of bases not matched to a gene: 10. This CDR3 is built from 15 residues. Germline V gene data show CDR1 as GTSNPN and CDR2 as SVGIG (reference sequence).

CDR3 in DNA: TGTGCCAGCAGCTTCGCCAGGCCATCCATGAACACTGAAGCTTTCTTT. Protein: CASSFARPSMNTEAFF. J is TRBJ1-1 and V is TRBV5-5; D uncertain. V lost 2 bases, J lost 0 bases, and 14 bases lay in between. The CDR3 is 16 amino acids. Germline CDR1 is SGHKS and CDR2 is YYEKEE (reference sequence).

CDR3 DNA: TGTGCCAGCGGATTCGGACAGAGCCTAGCCAAAAACATTCAGTACTTC. It translates to CASGFGQSLAKNIQYF. The J gene is TRBJ2-4, the V gene TRBV7-2; TRBD1 is a possible D gene (6 bases). V lost 8 bases, J lost 0 bases, and 17 bases lay in between. Germline loops: CDR1 SGHTA, CDR2 FQGNSA. The CDR3 contains 16 residues. Together with reference TRBV7-2 and TRBJ2-4, the CDR3 gives the full variable domain: GAGVSQSPSNKVTEKGKDVELRCDPISGHTALYWYRQSLGQGLEFLIYFQGNSAPDKSGLPSDRFSAERTGGSVSTLTIQRTQQEDSAVYLCASGFGQSLAKNIQYFGAGTRLSVL.

V usage is TRBV13 and J usage is TRBJ1-1; 9 nucleotides line up with TRBD1. The germline CDR1 and CDR2 sequences are PRHDT and FYEKMQ (reference sequence). CDR3 size: 15 residues. J lost 1 base, V lost 4 bases, and 4 bases had no gene match. DNA of the CDR3: TGTGCCAGCAGCTACGGGGACAGGGCGAACACTGAAGCTTTCTTT. As protein: CASSYGDRANTEAFF.

The J gene is TRBJ2-7, the V gene TRBV7-9; 7 nucleotides match TRBD1. Trimming took 5 bases from V and 4 from J; bases not matched to a gene: 8. Germline V gene sequence: CDR1 SEHNR, CDR2 FQNEAQ (reference sequence). CDR3 length: 14 amino acids. CDR3 sequence (DNA): TGTGCCAGCAGCCCCCGGGACAGAGATTACGAGCAGTACTTC. It yields the protein CASSPRDRDYEQYF.